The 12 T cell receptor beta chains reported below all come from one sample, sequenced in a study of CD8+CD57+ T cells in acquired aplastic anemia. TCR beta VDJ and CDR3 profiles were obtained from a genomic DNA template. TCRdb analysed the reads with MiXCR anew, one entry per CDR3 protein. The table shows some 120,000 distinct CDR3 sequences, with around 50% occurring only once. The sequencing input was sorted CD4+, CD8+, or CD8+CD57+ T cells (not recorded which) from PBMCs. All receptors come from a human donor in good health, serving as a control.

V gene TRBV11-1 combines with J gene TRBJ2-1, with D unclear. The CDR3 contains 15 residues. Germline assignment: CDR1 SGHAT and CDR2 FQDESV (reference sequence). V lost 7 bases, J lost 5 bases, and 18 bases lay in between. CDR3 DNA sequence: TGTGCCAGCATCGTAGACTTTGGGAACAACAATGAGCAGTTCTTC. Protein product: CASIVDFGNNNEQFF. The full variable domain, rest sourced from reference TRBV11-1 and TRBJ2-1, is EAEVAQSPRYKITEKSQAVAFWCDPISGHATLYWYRQILGQGPELLVQFQDESVVDDSQLPKDRFSAERLKGVDSTLKIQPAELGDSAMYLCASIVDFGNNNEQFFGPGTRLTVL.

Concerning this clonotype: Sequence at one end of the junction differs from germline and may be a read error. The CDR3 DNA reads TGTGTCAGCAGTTTTCAAGCGGGGCCGCAGAATGAGCAGTTCTTC. This translates into CVSSFQAGPQNEQFF. The chain uses TRBV2 and TRBJ2-1; 7 bases line up with TRBD2. CDR1 and CDR2 (germline): SNHLY, FYNNEI. The CDR3 has 15 amino acids.

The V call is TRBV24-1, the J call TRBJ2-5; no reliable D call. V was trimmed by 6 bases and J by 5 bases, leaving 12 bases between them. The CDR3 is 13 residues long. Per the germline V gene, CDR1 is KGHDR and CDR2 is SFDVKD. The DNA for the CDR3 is TGTGCCACCAGTAAGGATCGCCAGGAGACCCAGTACTTC. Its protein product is CATSKDRQETQYF.

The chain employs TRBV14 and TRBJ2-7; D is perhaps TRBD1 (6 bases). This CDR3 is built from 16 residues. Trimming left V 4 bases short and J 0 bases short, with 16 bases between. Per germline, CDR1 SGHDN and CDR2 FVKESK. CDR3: CASSPRGQRRSYEQYF. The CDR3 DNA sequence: TGTGCCAGCAGCCCACGAGGACAGCGACGCTCCTACGAGCAGTACTTC.

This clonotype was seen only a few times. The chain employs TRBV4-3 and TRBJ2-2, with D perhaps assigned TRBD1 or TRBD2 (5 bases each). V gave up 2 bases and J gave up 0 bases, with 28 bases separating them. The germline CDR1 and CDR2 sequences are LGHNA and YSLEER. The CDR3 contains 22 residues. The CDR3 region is CASSQSWGSLFPPRANTGELFF. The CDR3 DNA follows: TGCGCCAGCAGCCAATCCTGGGGGAGCCTCTTCCCACCTCGCGCGAACACCGGGGAGCTGTTTTTT.

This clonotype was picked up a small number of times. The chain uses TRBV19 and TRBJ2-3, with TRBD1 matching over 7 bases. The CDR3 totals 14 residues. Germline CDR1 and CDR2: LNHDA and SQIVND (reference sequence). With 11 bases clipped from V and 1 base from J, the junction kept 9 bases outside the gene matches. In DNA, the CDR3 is TGTGCCGTCTCCCAGGGGGTGGGCACAGATACGCAGTATTTT. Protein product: CAVSQGVGTDTQYF.

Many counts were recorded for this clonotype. The CDR3, as DNA: TGTGCCAGCAGCTTAGGGGGGCTAGGAAACACCATATATTTT. Encoded protein: CASSLGGLGNTIYF. The V call is TRBV7-6, the J call TRBJ1-3; D possibly corresponds to TRBD1 (6 bases). Germline loops: CDR1 SGHVS, CDR2 FNYEAQ. The CDR3 runs to 14 residues. Trimming took 1 base from V and 4 from J, leaving 8 bases between them.

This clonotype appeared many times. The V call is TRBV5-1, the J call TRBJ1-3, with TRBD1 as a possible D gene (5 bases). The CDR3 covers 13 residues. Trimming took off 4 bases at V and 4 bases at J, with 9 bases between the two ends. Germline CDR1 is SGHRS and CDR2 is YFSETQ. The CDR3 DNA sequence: TGCGCCAGCAGCACCGGGGCCGGAAACACCATATATTTT. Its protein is CASSTGAGNTIYF. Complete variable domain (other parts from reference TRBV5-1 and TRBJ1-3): KAGVTQTPRYLIKTRGQQVTLSCSPISGHRSVSWYQQTPGQGLQFLFEYFSETQRNKGNFPGRFSGRQFSNSRSEMNVSTLELGDSALYLCASSTGAGNTIYFGEGSWLTVV.

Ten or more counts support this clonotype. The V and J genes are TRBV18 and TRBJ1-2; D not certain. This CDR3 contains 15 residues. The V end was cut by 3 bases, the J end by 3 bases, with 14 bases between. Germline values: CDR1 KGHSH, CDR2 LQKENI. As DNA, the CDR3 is TGTGCCAGCTCACCTCTACCGGGGATGGACTATGGCTACACCTTC. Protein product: CASSPLPGMDYGYTF.

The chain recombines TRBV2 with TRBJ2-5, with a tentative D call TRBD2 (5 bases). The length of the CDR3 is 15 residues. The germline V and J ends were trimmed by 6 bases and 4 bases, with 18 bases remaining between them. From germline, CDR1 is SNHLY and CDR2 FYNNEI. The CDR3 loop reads CASSFGERWGETQYF. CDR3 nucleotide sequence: TGTGCCAGCAGCTTTGGCGAGCGGTGGGGAGAGACCCAGTACTTC.

CDR3 sequence: CASSLSAATYEQYF. The CDR3 DNA is TGTGCCAGCAGCTTATCAGCCGCCACCTACGAGCAGTACTTC. The rearrangement uses TRBV7-9 and TRBJ2-7; no firm D call. The CDR3 length is 14 residues. Trimming left V 2 bases short and J 2 bases short, with 10 bases between. From germline, CDR1 is SEHNR and CDR2 FQNEAQ (reference sequence).

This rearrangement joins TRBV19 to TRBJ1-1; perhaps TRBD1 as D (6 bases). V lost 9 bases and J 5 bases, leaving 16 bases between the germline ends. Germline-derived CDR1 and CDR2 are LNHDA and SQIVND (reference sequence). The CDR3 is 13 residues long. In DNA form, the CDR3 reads TGTGCCAGCGGGAAGGGGGGAGGGACTGAAGCTTTCTTT. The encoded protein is CASGKGGGTEAFF.